A selection of T cell receptor beta chains follows, all from one sample in a study of identical twins. TCRdb reanalysed the 5' RACE reads using MiXCR and keeps one entry per CDR3 protein. The data show 400,000 or so distinct CDR3 sequences, 9% to 10% seen once. The material sequenced was naive T cells sorted from blood. The receptors were gathered from a woman in her forties or fifties in good health. Both conserved end residues are part of each CDR3. Each record gives: CDR3 length, clone size, J gene, D gene, V gene, CDR3 DNA, CDR3 protein. A D gene is named only where the DNA matches it firmly. Some rows have no size entry. The others give once, few or many, or a class for an expanded clone.

16 - TRBJ2-3 - TRBV4-1 TGCGCCAGCAGCCAAGGGGCCAGCGGGAGCACAGATACGCAGTATTTT CASSQGASGSTDTQYF
16 - TRBJ2-3 TRBD1 TRBV7-6 TGTGCCAGCAGCCCCCCGTCGGCAGGGGGCGTATATACGCAGTATTTT CASSPPSAGGVYTQYF
11 few TRBJ1-1 - TRBV27 TGTGCCAGCAGCGGTTGGACTGAAGCTTTCTTT CASSGWTEAFF
14 many TRBJ2-1 - TRBV10-3 TGTGCCATCAGTGAACGGGAGCCCTACAATGAGCAGTTCTTC CAISEREPYNEQFF
13 many TRBJ2-2 - TRBV3-1 TGTGCCAGCAGGCAGGGAAACACCGGGGAGCTGTTTTTT CASRQGNTGELFF
15 few TRBJ2-1 - TRBV10-3 TGTGCCATCAGTGACAACAGCGGAGCTTACAATGAGCAGTTCTTC CAISDNSGAYNEQFF
16 - TRBJ1-5 TRBD1 TRBV24-1 TGTGCCACCAGTGACCCGGGACAGGGTGGGGTTCAGCCCCAGCATTTT CATSDPGQGGVQPQHF
11 many TRBJ2-2 - TRBV20-1 TGCAGTGCTAGAGATAACAGGGAGCTGTTTTTT CSARDNRELFF
17 few TRBJ2-3 TRBD2 TRBV27 TGTGCCAGCAGTTTAAACTTATTGGCGGGAGGGCCAGATACGCAGTATTTT CASSLNLLAGGPDTQYF
16 few TRBJ2-1 TRBD2 TRBV29-1 TGCAGCGTGGAAGGGGTGGGGGGACTAGCGGAAAATGAGCAGTTCTTC CSVEGVGGLAENEQFF
14 few TRBJ2-7 - TRBV9 TGTGCCAGCAGCGTTATGGATGTAGTGGCGGAGCAGTACTTC CASSVMDVVAEQYF
15 few TRBJ2-3 - TRBV4-1 TGCGCCAGCGCCACGACGGGGGGCGGCACAGATACGCAGTATTTT CASATTGGGTDTQYF
14 - TRBJ1-4 TRBD1 TRBV12-3/TRBV12-4 TGTGCCAGCAGCTCGACAGGGGAGGGTAAAAAACTGTTTTTT CASSSTGEGKKLFF
15 - TRBJ2-7 - TRBV6-5 TGTGCCAGCAGTTACTCGAGGGACAAGATCTACGAGCAGTACTTC CASSYSRDKIYEQYF
13 - TRBJ1-2 - TRBV12-3/TRBV12-4 TGTGCCAGCAGCGAAGGGATCGCCTTTGGCTACACCTTC CASSEGIAFGYTF
13 many TRBJ2-5 - TRBV12-3/TRBV12-4 TGTGCCACCCGGGGATCCACCGGAGAGACCCAGTACTTC CATRGSTGETQYF
16 few TRBJ2-2 TRBD1 TRBV6-1 TGTGCCAGCAGTGAATCGGACAGGGGTTACACCGGGGAGCTGTTTTTT CASSESDRGYTGELFF
14 - TRBJ2-7 - TRBV7-9 TGTGCCAGCAGCTTCGGACAGCTCTCCTACGAGCAGTACTTC CASSFGQLSYEQYF
17 - TRBJ1-4 TRBD1 TRBV7-6 TGTGCCAGCAGCTTAGGAGTTTTTGGGACAGGGGCTGAAAAACTGTTTTTT CASSLGVFGTGAEKLFF
13 many TRBJ1-2 - TRBV14 TGTGCCAGCAGCCAAGGTCCGCGGCGTGGCTACACCTTC CASSQGPRRGYTF
14 - TRBJ1-2 - TRBV20-1 TGCAGTGCTAGAGACCCCCTAGGAAACTATGGCTACACCTTC CSARDPLGNYGYTF
15 - TRBJ1-2 - TRBV4-1 TGCGCCAGCAGCCAACCCTCAGGAGCTAACTATGGCTACACCTTC CASSQPSGANYGYTF
14 many TRBJ1-4 TRBD1 TRBV7-9 TGTGCCAGCAGCGTCTCAGGGGGTGGTGAAAAACTGTTTTTT CASSVSGGGEKLFF
14 - TRBJ2-7 - TRBV19 TGTGCCACCTCCGTCAGGCCCAACTCCTACGAGCAGTACTTC CATSVRPNSYEQYF
13 - TRBJ2-7 TRBD1 TRBV28 TGTGCCAGCAGTGAAGGACAGGGGGGCGAGCAGTACTTC CASSEGQGGEQYF
12 few TRBJ2-1 - TRBV7-8 TGTGCCCCAAGAATATTGAACAATGAGCAGTTCTTC CAPRILNNEQFF
16 many TRBJ2-1 TRBD2 TRBV3-1 TGTGCCAGCAGTCCCATGGGGACTAGCGCATACAATGAGCAGTTCTTC CASSPMGTSAYNEQFF
16 - TRBJ2-2 - TRBV11-1 TGTGCCAGCAGCGCAGGGTTCCTTTCGAACACCGGGGAGCTGTTTTTT CASSAGFLSNTGELFF
18 - TRBJ2-1 TRBD1 TRBV5-1 TGCGCCAGCAGCTTGCTAGGGACAGGGACTGTGACCTACAATGAGCAGTTCTTC CASSLLGTGTVTYNEQFF
15 many TRBJ2-1 TRBD2 TRBV20-1 TGCAGTGCTAGAGATCATAGGGCTAGCGGGTTTGAGCAGTTCTTC CSARDHRASGFEQFF
15 - TRBJ2-2 - TRBV5-1 TGCGCCAGCAGCTCCCTAAGTATTGGCACCGGGGAGCTGTTTTTT CASSSLSIGTGELFF
17 many TRBJ2-3 - TRBV7-2 TGTGCCAGCAGCTTAGCGTTGACAGGAACTCTCACAGATACGCAGTATTTT CASSLALTGTLTDTQYF
18 - TRBJ2-1 TRBD2 TRBV13 TGTGCCAGCAGCACCCGGACTAGCGGGAGGATCCCTGGGAATGAGCAGTTCTTC CASSTRTSGRIPGNEQFF
15 - TRBJ1-4 - TRBV7-9 TGTGCCAGCAGTTACCGAGGGGGGCCGGATGAAAAACTGTTTTTT CASSYRGGPDEKLFF
12 few TRBJ1-1 - TRBV7-9 TGTGCCACCCCCAACGAGAACACTGAAGCTTTCTTT CATPNENTEAFF
14 - TRBJ2-6 - TRBV7-9 TGTGCCAGCAGCTTATGGGAGGGGGCCAACGTCCTGACTTTC CASSLWEGANVLTF
15 - TRBJ2-3 - TRBV3-1 TGTGCCAGCAGCCCCCGACTAGACGGCACAGATACGCAGTATTTT CASSPRLDGTDTQYF
16 few TRBJ1-1 TRBD1 TRBV5-1 TGCGCCAGCAGCCTACAAACCGGGACAGGGCTGACTGAAGCTTTCTTT CASSLQTGTGLTEAFF
17 once TRBJ1-2 TRBD1 TRBV5-1 TGCACCAGCAGCTTAAGTGCGGACAGGCACTGGGAGGGGGGCTACACCTTC CTSSLSADRHWEGGYTF
16 few TRBJ1-5 - TRBV7-8 TGTGCCAGCACCCCCTCCAGGGTCTTGAGCTATCAGCCCCAGCATTTT CASTPSRVLSYQPQHF
14 few TRBJ2-7 - TRBV5-1 TGCGCCAGCAGCCTCAGGGTGGACTCCTACGAGCAGTACTTC CASSLRVDSYEQYF
13 few TRBJ2-5 - TRBV10-3 TGTGCCATTTCCGGGACCCCCCAAGAGACCCAGTACTTC CAISGTPQETQYF